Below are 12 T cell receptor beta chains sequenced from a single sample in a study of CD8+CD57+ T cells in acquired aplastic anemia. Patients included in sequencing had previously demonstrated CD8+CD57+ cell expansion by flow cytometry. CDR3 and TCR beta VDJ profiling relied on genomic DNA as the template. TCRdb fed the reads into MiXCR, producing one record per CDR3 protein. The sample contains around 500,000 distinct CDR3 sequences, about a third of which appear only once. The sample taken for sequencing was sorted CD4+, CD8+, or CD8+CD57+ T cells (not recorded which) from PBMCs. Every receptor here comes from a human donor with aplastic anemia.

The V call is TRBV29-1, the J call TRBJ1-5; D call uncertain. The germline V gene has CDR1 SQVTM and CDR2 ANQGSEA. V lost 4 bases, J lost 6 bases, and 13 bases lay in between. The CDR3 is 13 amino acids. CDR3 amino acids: CSVVEGSSQPQHF. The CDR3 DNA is TGCAGCGTTGTAGAAGGGTCGAGTCAGCCCCAGCATTTT.

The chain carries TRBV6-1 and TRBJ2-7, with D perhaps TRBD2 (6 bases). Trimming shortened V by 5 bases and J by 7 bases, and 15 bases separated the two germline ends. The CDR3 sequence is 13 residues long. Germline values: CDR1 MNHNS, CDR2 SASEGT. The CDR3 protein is CASSPPGVGEQYF. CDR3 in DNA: TGTGCCAGCAGTCCCCCGGGGGTAGGGGAGCAGTACTTC.

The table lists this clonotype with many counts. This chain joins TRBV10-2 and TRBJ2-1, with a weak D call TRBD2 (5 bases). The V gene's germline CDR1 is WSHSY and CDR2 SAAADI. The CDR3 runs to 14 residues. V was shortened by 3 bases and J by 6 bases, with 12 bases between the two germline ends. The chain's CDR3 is CASSELVRGNEQFF. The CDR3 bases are TGCGCCAGCAGTGAACTAGTACGGGGCAATGAGCAGTTCTTC.

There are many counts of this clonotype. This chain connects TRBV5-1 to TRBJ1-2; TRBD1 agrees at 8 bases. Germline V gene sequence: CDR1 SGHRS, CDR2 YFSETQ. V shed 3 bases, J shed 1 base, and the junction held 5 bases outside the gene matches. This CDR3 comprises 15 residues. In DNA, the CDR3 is TGCGCCAGCAGCTCGTGGGACAGGCTTAACTATGGCTACACCTTC. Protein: CASSSWDRLNYGYTF.

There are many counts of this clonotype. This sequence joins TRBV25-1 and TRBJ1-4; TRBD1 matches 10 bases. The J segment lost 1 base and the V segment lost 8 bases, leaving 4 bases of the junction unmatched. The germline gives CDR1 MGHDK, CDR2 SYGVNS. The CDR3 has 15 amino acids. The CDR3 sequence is CASRGQGGTNEKLFF. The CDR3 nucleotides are TGTGCCAGCCGCGGACAGGGGGGAACTAATGAAAAACTGTTTTTT.

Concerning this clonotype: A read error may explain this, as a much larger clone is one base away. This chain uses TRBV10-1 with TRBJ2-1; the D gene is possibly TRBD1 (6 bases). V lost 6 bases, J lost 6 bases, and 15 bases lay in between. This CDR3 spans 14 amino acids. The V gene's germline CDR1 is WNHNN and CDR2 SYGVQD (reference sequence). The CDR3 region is CASSSTGLCNEQFF. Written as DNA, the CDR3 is TGCGCCAGCAGCTCGACAGGACTCTGCAATGAGCAGTTCTTC.

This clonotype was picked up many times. CDR3 residues: CASSESRNRGNSPLHF. In nucleotides, the CDR3 is TGCGCCAGCAGTGAGTCCAGAAATAGGGGGAATTCACCCCTCCACTTT. V is TRBV10-2 and J is TRBJ1-6; TRBD1 is a possible D gene (6 bases). CDR3 length: 16 residues. V dropped 0 bases and J dropped 7 bases, with 13 bases sitting between them. From germline, CDR1 is WSHSY and CDR2 SAAADI.

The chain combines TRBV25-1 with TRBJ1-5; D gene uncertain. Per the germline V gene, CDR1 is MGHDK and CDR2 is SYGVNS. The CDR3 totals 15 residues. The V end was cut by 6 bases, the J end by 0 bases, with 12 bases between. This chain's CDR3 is CASSLAPDSNQPQHF. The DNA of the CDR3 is TGTGCCAGCAGCTTGGCCCCAGATAGCAATCAGCCCCAGCATTTT.

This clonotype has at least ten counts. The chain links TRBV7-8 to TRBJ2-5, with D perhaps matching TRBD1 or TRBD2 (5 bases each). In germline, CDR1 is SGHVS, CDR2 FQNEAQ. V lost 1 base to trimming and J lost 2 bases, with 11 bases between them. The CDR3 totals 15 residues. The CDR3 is CASSLGGTAQETQYF. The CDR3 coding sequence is TGTGCCAGCAGCTTAGGGGGGACGGCACAAGAGACCCAGTACTTC.

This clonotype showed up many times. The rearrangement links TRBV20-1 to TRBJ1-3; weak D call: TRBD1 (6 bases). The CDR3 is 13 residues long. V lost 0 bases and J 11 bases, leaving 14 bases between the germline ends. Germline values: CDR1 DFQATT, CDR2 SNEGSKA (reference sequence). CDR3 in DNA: TGCAGTGCTAGAGAGCAGGGGTCGGAGTCCATATATTTT. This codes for CSAREQGSESIYF.

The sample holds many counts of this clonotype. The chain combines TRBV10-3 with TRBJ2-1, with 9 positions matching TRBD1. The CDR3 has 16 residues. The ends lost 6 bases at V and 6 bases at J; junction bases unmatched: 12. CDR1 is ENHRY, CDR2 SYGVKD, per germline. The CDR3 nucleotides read TGTGCCATCAGCAAACCCACGGGACAGGGAATCAATGAGCAGTTCTTC. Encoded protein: CAISKPTGQGINEQFF.

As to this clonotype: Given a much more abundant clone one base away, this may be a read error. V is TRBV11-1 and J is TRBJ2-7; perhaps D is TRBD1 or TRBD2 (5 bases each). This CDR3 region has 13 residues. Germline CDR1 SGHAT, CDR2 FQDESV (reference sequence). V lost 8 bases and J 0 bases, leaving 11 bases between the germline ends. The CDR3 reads CASGMGPSYEQYF. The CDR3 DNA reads TGTGCCAGCGGCATGGGACCCTCCTACGAGCAGTACTTC.